One and the same sample provided the 31 T cell receptor beta chains below, sequenced in a study of response to subunit inactivated influenza vaccine. Each CDR3 protein gets one entry after TCRdb re-called the RT-PCR reads with MiXCR. The sample yields about 530,000 distinct CDR3 sequences, around 11% seen once. The specimen comprised PBMCs from blood, sampled on the day of vaccination. The receptors were sampled from a man in his forties or fifties who received an inactivated influenza vaccine.

The chain combines TRBV7-2 with TRBJ2-3; TRBD1 matches 7 bases. The length of the CDR3 is 16 residues. Per germline, CDR1 SGHTA and CDR2 FQGNSA. After removal of 2 bases from V and 2 bases from J, the junction contained 7 bases not matched to a gene. The CDR3 here is CASSLFGTDNTDTQYF. The CDR3 DNA follows: TGTGCCAGCAGCTTATTTGGGACAGACAACACAGATACGCAGTATTTT. The whole variable domain, remainder taken from reference TRBV7-2 and TRBJ2-3, is GAGVSQSPSNKVTEKGKDVELRCDPISGHTALYWYRQSLGQGLEFLIYFQGNSAPDKSGLPSDRFSAERTGGSVSTLTIQRTQQEDSAVYLCASSLFGTDNTDTQYFGPGTRLTVL.

In its sample, this clonotype was seen many times. The genes are TRBV20-1 and TRBJ2-1; D gene unclear. V was shortened by 3 bases and J by 7 bases, with 16 bases between the two germline ends. The CDR3 runs 14 residues. The germline V gene has CDR1 DFQATT and CDR2 SNEGSKA (reference sequence). Here the CDR3 reads CSASLGPPPNEQFF. In DNA form, the CDR3 reads TGCAGTGCTAGCCTGGGCCCTCCCCCGAATGAGCAGTTCTTC.

There are a few counts of this clonotype. This chain joins TRBV5-1 and TRBJ2-5; possible D gene TRBD1, 6 bases. The CDR3 totals 16 residues. V was pared by 1 base and J by 2 bases, with 15 bases between. CDR1 and CDR2 from the germline V gene are SGHRS and YFSETQ. This CDR3 reads CASSLSGAPRQETQYF. In nucleotides, the CDR3 is TGCGCCAGCAGCTTGTCAGGGGCCCCCAGACAAGAGACCCAGTACTTC.

The V gene is TRBV4-2, the J gene TRBJ2-5; no reliable D call. The germline CDR1 and CDR2 sequences are LGHNA and YNFKEQ. The CDR3 contains 12 residues. The V and J ends lost 0 bases and 11 bases respectively, with 10 bases between them. The CDR3 loop reads CASSQDSTLQYF. Here the CDR3 DNA reads TGTGCCAGCAGCCAAGATAGCACCCTTCAGTACTTC.

This clonotype was recorded a few times. The chain joins TRBV5-1 to TRBJ2-3, with 15 bases identical to TRBD2. CDR1 and CDR2 from the germline V gene are SGHRS and YFSETQ. This CDR3 is built from 18 residues. V lost 3 bases to trimming and J lost 0 bases; unmatched junction nucleotides: 5. CDR3 region: CASSWGTSGGPSTDTQYF. The CDR3 nucleotides are TGCGCCAGCAGCTGGGGGACTAGCGGGGGGCCTAGCACAGATACGCAGTATTTT.

This clonotype was recorded at least ten times. This chain joins TRBV20-1 and TRBJ2-7; D possibly corresponds to TRBD1 (6 bases). Germline CDR1 and CDR2: DFQATT and SNEGSKA (reference sequence). Between the trimmed V and J ends, which lost 1 base and 7 bases, there was a span of 17 bases. The CDR3 is 14 amino acids. The CDR3 DNA reads TGCAGTGCTAGAGGGCCCAGGGGCAAGGAGGAGCAGTACTTC. Translating it yields CSARGPRGKEEQYF.

This clonotype was seen ten or more times. The rearrangement uses TRBV4-3 and TRBJ2-3; 9 bases map to TRBD2. The CDR3 sequence is 16 residues long. The germline V gene encodes CDR1 LGHNA and CDR2 YSLEER. J was trimmed by 5 bases and V by 4 bases; bases with no gene match: 10. The CDR3 is CASSLHSGRGGDTQYF. The CDR3, as DNA: TGCGCCAGCAGCCTCCATAGCGGGAGAGGGGGAGATACGCAGTATTTT.

V and J are TRBV6-1 and TRBJ1-1; D possibly corresponds to TRBD1 (5 bases). The CDR3 runs to 14 residues. The ends were cut back, 6 bases at V and 5 bases at J, with 16 bases in the middle. Looked up from germline, CDR1 is MNHNS and CDR2 is SASEGT. This CDR3 is CASSLLWGDTEAFF. The DNA for the CDR3 is TGTGCCAGCAGCCTACTGTGGGGGGATACTGAAGCTTTCTTT.

This clonotype has a handful of counts. V gene TRBV4-2 combines with J gene TRBJ1-2; D unresolved. The CDR3 has 17 amino acids. The V end was cut by 0 bases, the J end by 4 bases, with 18 bases between. Germline CDR1 is LGHNA and CDR2 is YNFKEQ. In DNA form, the CDR3 reads TGTGCCAGCAGCCAAGAAGAAGGGCACGAAGGCGGCTATGGCTACACCTTC. Its protein is CASSQEEGHEGGYGYTF.

The V gene is TRBV12-3 or TRBV12-4, the J gene TRBJ2-5; 13 nucleotides match TRBD2. The CDR3 extends over 14 amino acids. Trimming cost V 6 bases and J 6 bases; bases outside gene matches: 4. The CDR3 region is CASRRTSGSQTQYF. For the CDR3, the DNA is TGTGCCAGCAGAAGGACTAGCGGGAGTCAGACCCAGTACTTC.

This chain uses TRBV30 with TRBJ2-2; D is ambiguous. The germline V gene encodes CDR1 GTSNPN and CDR2 SVGIG (reference sequence). Trimming took 0 bases from V and 5 from J, leaving 10 bases between them. CDR3 length: 14 amino acids. In nucleotides, the CDR3 is TGTGCCTGGAGTGTACTCCCAGAGACCGGGGAGCTGTTTTTT. Translated, it gives CAWSVLPETGELFF.

This chain joins TRBV10-3 and TRBJ2-7; TRBD1 aligns across 10 bases. The trim removed 6 bases at V and 2 bases at J, leaving 1 base unmatched. The CDR3 extends over 13 amino acids. CDR1 is ENHRY and CDR2 is SYGVKD in the germline V gene. CDR3 nucleotide sequence: TGTGCCATCAGGACAGGGGGCCCCTACGAGCAGTACTTC. This gives the protein CAIRTGGPYEQYF.

This clonotype was seen ten or more times. The gene calls are TRBV7-2 and TRBJ2-7; D remains ambiguous. Germline V gene lookup returns CDR1 SGHTA and CDR2 FQGNSA. Trimming left V 1 base short and J 3 bases short, with 10 bases between. The CDR3 has 14 residues. CDR3 residues: CASSLGASYYEQYF. The CDR3 region has the DNA TGTGCCAGCAGCTTAGGGGCTTCCTACTACGAGCAGTACTTC.

The sample holds a few counts of this clonotype. The genes are TRBV29-1 and TRBJ1-2; D is possibly TRBD1 (6 bases). The V and J ends lost 8 bases and 2 bases respectively, with 15 bases between them. This CDR3 has 13 amino acids. From germline, CDR1 is SQVTM and CDR2 ANQGSEA. DNA for the CDR3: TGCAGCACTGCAGGGGACTCCAACTATGGCTACACCTTC. As protein: CSTAGDSNYGYTF.

This clonotype was counted at least ten times. The CDR3 sequence is CASSLSLGTITIGSNEQYF. CDR3 nucleotides: TGCGCCAGCAGCCTATCACTGGGTACAATAACCATTGGGTCCAACGAGCAGTACTTC. The V and J genes are TRBV4-1 and TRBJ2-7; D gene ambiguous. There are 19 residues in the CDR3. The germline CDR1 and CDR2 sequences are MGHRA and YSYEKL. V was trimmed by 4 bases and J by 5 bases, leaving 30 bases between them.

This clonotype was counted at least ten times. In DNA form, the CDR3 reads TGTGCCAGCAGCTTGGAGGGCATTGGGGGAACAGATACGCAGTATTTT. As protein: CASSLEGIGGTDTQYF. This chain connects TRBV5-5 to TRBJ2-3; D possibly uses TRBD1 or TRBD2 (5 bases each). Trimming removed 0 bases at V and 3 bases at J, with 14 bases between. Germline-derived CDR1 and CDR2 are SGHKS and YYEKEE (reference sequence). This CDR3 spans 16 amino acids.

The V and J genes are TRBV5-1 and TRBJ2-5, with D hard to call. Germline V lookup: CDR1 SGHRS, CDR2 YFSETQ. The CDR3 spans 14 residues. V lost 4 bases and J lost 1, with 11 bases in between. The CDR3 region has the DNA TGCGCCAGCAGCCCTTCAGTGAGCCAAGAGACCCAGTACTTC. This sequence encodes CASSPSVSQETQYF.

This clonotype has ten or more counts. The gene calls are TRBV15 and TRBJ1-2; no definite D call. Per germline, CDR1 LNHNV and CDR2 YYDKDF (reference sequence). Trimming shortened V by 0 bases and J by 8 bases, and 10 bases separated the two germline ends. This CDR3 is 13 amino acids long. As DNA, the CDR3 is TGTGCCACCAGCAGAGATAGGACGGGAGGCTACACCTTC. This gives the protein CATSRDRTGGYTF.

The chain recombines TRBV5-1 with TRBJ2-5; 8 nucleotides line up with TRBD2. Germline V gives CDR1 SGHRS, CDR2 YFSETQ. Trimming removed 0 bases from V and 5 bases from J; junction bases left unmatched: 12. The CDR3 contains 17 residues. The CDR3 protein is CASSLASGGPNGETQYF. The CDR3 DNA follows: TGCGCCAGCAGCTTGGCCAGCGGGGGCCCCAACGGGGAGACCCAGTACTTC.

This chain connects TRBV5-1 to TRBJ2-2; D is perhaps TRBD1 (6 bases). This CDR3 spans 15 amino acids. Trimming removed 4 bases at V and 1 base at J, with 11 bases between. Germline V gene data show CDR1 as SGHRS and CDR2 as YFSETQ. The CDR3 coding sequence is TGCGCCAGCAGCCCCCGGGACAAGAACACCGGGGAGCTGTTTTTT. Translated, it gives CASSPRDKNTGELFF.

This clonotype showed up many times. The rearrangement uses TRBV7-9 and TRBJ1-6; 7 bases are shared with TRBD1. This CDR3 is 15 amino acids long. Trimming cost V 0 bases and J 7 bases; bases outside gene matches: 3. CDR1 is SEHNR and CDR2 is FQNEAQ in the germline V gene (reference sequence). For the CDR3, the DNA is TGTGCCAGCAGCTTAGCGGGCAGGGGGAATTCACCCCTCCACTTT. It specifies CASSLAGRGNSPLHF.

This clonotype has ten or more counts. This chain uses TRBV18 with TRBJ2-7, with 8 bases identical to TRBD1. Germline CDR1 reads KGHSH; CDR2 reads LQKENI. The CDR3 sequence is 18 residues long. Losses at the gene ends were 0 bases for V and 2 bases for J; bases not matched to a gene: 12. The CDR3 loop is CASSPPFLVRTGPYEQYF. CDR3 nucleotide sequence: TGTGCCAGCTCACCACCGTTTCTGGTTCGGACAGGGCCCTACGAGCAGTACTTC.

The table lists this clonotype with a few counts. This rearrangement joins TRBV20-1 to TRBJ2-1; possible D gene TRBD2, 6 bases. The V gene lost 6 bases and the J gene lost 8 bases, with 20 bases spanning the gap. The CDR3 has 14 amino acids. The germline gives CDR1 DFQATT, CDR2 SNEGSKA (reference sequence). This CDR3 is CSASSGHGWDEQFF. CDR3 bases: TGCAGTGCATCCAGCGGGCACGGGTGGGATGAGCAGTTCTTC.

This clonotype came up many times. The rearrangement joins TRBV7-2 to TRBJ2-5; a possible D gene is TRBD1 (5 bases). The V gene lost 3 bases and the J gene lost 3 bases, with 8 bases spanning the gap. The CDR3 has 13 residues. Germline assignment: CDR1 SGHTA and CDR2 FQGNSA. In DNA, the CDR3 is TGTGCCAGCAGCTTGGCCAGGGAAGAGACCCAGTACTTC. Encoded protein: CASSLAREETQYF. Based on the CDR3 plus reference TRBV7-2 and TRBJ2-5, the full variable domain is GAGVSQSPSNKVTEKGKDVELRCDPISGHTALYWYRQSLGQGLEFLIYFQGNSAPDKSGLPSDRFSAERTGGSVSTLTIQRTQQEDSAVYLCASSLAREETQYFGPGTRLLVL.

The sample holds a few counts of this clonotype. The chain carries TRBV24-1 and TRBJ2-1; D tentatively reads TRBD1 or TRBD2 (6 bases each). Trimming took 4 bases from V and 9 from J, leaving 12 bases between them. Germline-derived CDR1 and CDR2 are KGHDR and SFDVKD. The CDR3 contains 13 residues. DNA for the CDR3: TGTGCCACCAGTGAGCCGGGGGCGAGTGAGCAGTTCTTC. Its protein product is CATSEPGASEQFF.

This clonotype was seen only a few times. This CDR3 is CSAREGTEAFF. The CDR3 DNA follows: TGCAGTGCTAGAGAGGGAACTGAAGCTTTCTTT. The chain carries TRBV20-1 and TRBJ1-1; D unresolved. Germline lookup yields CDR1 DFQATT and CDR2 SNEGSKA (reference sequence). This CDR3 has 11 amino acids. V lost 0 bases to trimming and J lost 5 bases, with 4 bases between them.

This chain uses TRBV7-9 with TRBJ2-1; perhaps TRBD2 as D (5 bases). From germline, CDR1 is SEHNR and CDR2 FQNEAQ (reference sequence). This CDR3 has 13 amino acids. V dropped 5 bases and J dropped 15 bases, with 20 bases sitting between them. CDR3 DNA: TGTGCCAGCAGCCCCCACGTTATGGGAGTCCCGTTCTTC. Translation: CASSPHVMGVPFF.

This clonotype appeared many times. This chain joins TRBV12-3 or TRBV12-4 and TRBJ2-7; D not certain. This CDR3 has 12 residues. Trimming took 0 bases from V and 11 from J, leaving 11 bases between them. The CDR3 region is CASSLAGLKEYF. CDR3 nucleotides: TGTGCCAGCAGTTTAGCGGGCCTTAAAGAGTACTTC.

The chain joins TRBV12-3 or TRBV12-4 to TRBJ2-1; tentatively, D is TRBD1 (5 bases). Trimming removed 4 bases from V and 8 bases from J, with 15 bases in between. The CDR3 is 14 residues long. The CDR3 bases are TGTGCCAGCAGTTCATTAGGGCAGGGCCATGAGCAGTTCTTC. Amino acids: CASSSLGQGHEQFF.

This clonotype appeared a few times. The genes are TRBV20-1 and TRBJ1-6; D uncertain. Germline-derived CDR1 and CDR2 are DFQATT and SNEGSKA (reference sequence). V lost 0 bases and J lost 5, with 5 bases in between. The CDR3 is made up of 13 amino acids. CDR3 protein: CSAREENNSPLHF. DNA of the CDR3: TGCAGTGCTAGAGAAGAAAATAATTCACCCCTCCACTTT.

The genes are TRBV6-2 or TRBV6-3 and TRBJ2-1, with a tentative D call TRBD1 (7 bases). The CDR3 covers 15 residues. Germline V gene data show CDR1 as MNHEY and CDR2 as SVGEGT. Trimming stripped 5 bases from V and 4 bases from J, with 15 bases between. CDR3 coding DNA: TGTGCCAGCAGTCCCCAGGGGGGATGGTACAATGAGCAGTTCTTC. Translated, it gives CASSPQGGWYNEQFF.